This T cell receptor (beta chain) emerged from a study of regulatory T cells in long-lasting Graves disease (dated by TCRdb to about 2021). Some background on the complete study: Persistent Graves' disease was defined as persistently positive TSH receptor autoantibodies together with antithyroid drug treatment for over 5 years. Antithyroid drugs had been taken for approximately 9.7 years on average by persistent Graves' disease patients in the clinical cohort. A total of 35 or so samples underwent TCR sequencing: about 13 from persistent and roughly 20 from newly diagnosed Graves' disease patients. Peripheral blood TCR sequencing and RNA sequencing compared persistent Graves' disease patients with newly diagnosed Graves' disease patients. The study took place in China and was registered as a clinical trial.

A remark on this clonotype: Its antigen is not yet known. Qualities for individual bases were not recorded, and no much larger clone is one base off.

Trimming at the junction amounts to 8 bases on V and 0 bases on J, and the germline ends lie 11 bases apart. CDR1 and CDR2 are read off the germline V gene as SGHAT and FQNNGV. The CDR3 starts with the cysteine, ends with the phenylalanine, and has 14 residues. This entry keeps only the CDR3 DNA: 42 bases, framed from base 1. Points the paper makes about the study in general: Preferential use of TRBV28, TRBJ1-2 and TRBJ2-5 was observed in persistent disease, whereas TRBV20-1 and TRBJ2-1 were favored in newly diagnosed disease. Sequencing and analysis were restricted to the TCR beta chain. Compared with newly diagnosed patients, persistent Graves' disease patients had lower TCR Shannon entropy and fewer highly expanded clones, which suggests clonal expansion. More public clonotypes were shared among persistent patients (around 3,000) than among newly diagnosed patients (more than 950). The small sample size was acknowledged by the authors as a limitation that may reduce accuracy. Peripheral blood alone was examined, since thyroid tissue, which constituted the primary lesion, could not be accessed.

The sample's time point label, in plain terms: persistent/refractory GD, antithyroid drugs over 5 years with positive TRAb. RNA was extracted from PBMCs in TRIzol for both TCR sequencing and RNA sequencing. Graves' disease was diagnosed according to American Thyroid Association guidelines. Patients were recruited from an endocrinology department in Xi'an, China. From each patient, approximately 10 milliliters of peripheral blood was collected into an EDTA anticoagulant tube. Ficoll Paque Plus density gradient separation was used to isolate PBMCs, and no further T cell sorting was performed. An Agilent 2100 Bioanalyzer and agarose gel were used to assess RNA quality, and a NanoDrop 2000 was used to measure RNA concentration. The library came from multiplex PCR. These reads were obtained on an Illumina HiSeq 4000. To build TCR beta libraries, CDR3 regions were amplified by Arm-PCR using iRepertoire HTBI primers. Before sequencing, the PCR products went through gel purification. In the authors' own workflow: Gene usage analysis of CDR3 amino acid clonotypes relied on the roughly 60 TRBV and 15 or so TRBJ segments identified across samples. COPE and FqMerger were used to merge filtered high-quality paired reads into contigs. BLAST was used to align contigs to the IMGT TRBV, TRBD and TRBJ reference genes, and CDR3 was defined following IMGT. Any clonotype with a frequency above 0.1% was counted as a highly expanded clone. Shannon entropy was used to measure repertoire diversity, and the Gini coefficient was used to measure V-J evenness. A clonotype was considered public if more than one individual shared it. The public reads were quality trimmed at Q25 with fastp and then assembled into clones with MiXCR by TCRdb, keeping productive beta chains. Duplicate CDR3 protein sequences are folded into a single record with the most common DNA and genes. The V and J calls, along with clone size, are taken from TCRdb and not from the paper's own processing. The sample includes hundreds of thousands of distinct CDR3 sequences, with 20% to 25% observed a single time. The ten most abundant clones make up about 7% of the sample.

The clonotype comes from a female donor with Graves disease. The sample here was peripheral blood mononuclear cells (PBMCs), taken when the disease was refractory, from a patient treated with antithyroid drugs. The rearrangement combines TRBV11-2 with TRBJ2-1; matching of 6 bases hints at TRBD2 as the D gene. This receptor carries the CDR3 CASGDSNSYNEQFF. In nucleotides, the sequence is TGTGCCAGCGGGGACTCTAACTCCTACAATGAGCAGTTCTTC.